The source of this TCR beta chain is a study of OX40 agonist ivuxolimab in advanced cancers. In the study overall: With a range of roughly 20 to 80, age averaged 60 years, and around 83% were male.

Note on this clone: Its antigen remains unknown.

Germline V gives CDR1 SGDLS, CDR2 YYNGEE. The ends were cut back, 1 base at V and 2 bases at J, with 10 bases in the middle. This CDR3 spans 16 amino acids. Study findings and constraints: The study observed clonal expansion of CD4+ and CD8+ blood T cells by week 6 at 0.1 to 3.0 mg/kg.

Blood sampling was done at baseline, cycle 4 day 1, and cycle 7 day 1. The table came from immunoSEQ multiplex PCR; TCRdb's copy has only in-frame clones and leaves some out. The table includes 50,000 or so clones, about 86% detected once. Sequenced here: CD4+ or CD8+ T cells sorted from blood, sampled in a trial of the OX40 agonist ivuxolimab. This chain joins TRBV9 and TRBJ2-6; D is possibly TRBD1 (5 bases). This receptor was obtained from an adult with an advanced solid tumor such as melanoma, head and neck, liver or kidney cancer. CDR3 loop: CASSVSRAPGANVLTF. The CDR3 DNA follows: TGTGCCAGCAGCGTAAGCAGGGCACCTGGGGCCAACGTCCTGACTTTC.